The 26 T cell receptor beta chains presented below share a single source sample, sequenced in a study of tumor-infiltrating lymphocytes in glioblastoma multiforme. TCR beta libraries were built from RNA through three nested multiplex PCR rounds using modified ARM-PCR. From the multiplex PCR reads, TCRdb called clonotypes with MiXCR, one entry per CDR3 protein. Among fewer than 15,000 distinct CDR3 sequences listed, 64% were seen once. Source material: brain tumor tissue. These receptors all stem from a male donor with glioblastoma.

DNA for the CDR3: TGTGCCAGCAGTTGGGACAATGCGAGCACAGATACGCAGTATTTT. It yields the protein CASSWDNASTDTQYF. The chain employs TRBV6-2 or TRBV6-3 and TRBJ2-3, with D perhaps matching TRBD1 (6 bases). The germline V gene encodes CDR1 MNHEY and CDR2 SVGEGT. This CDR3 is 15 amino acids long. The V end lost 4 bases, the J end lost 0 bases, and 11 bases lay between the germline ends.

This clonotype was detected many times. The chain is built from TRBV28 and TRBJ2-6; 11 bases align to TRBD1. The trim removed 6 bases at V and 4 bases at J, leaving 2 bases unmatched. The CDR3 spans 15 residues. CDR1 is MDHEN, CDR2 SYDVKM, per germline. Here the CDR3 reads CASRDRGPGANVLTF. For the CDR3, the DNA is TGTGCCAGCAGGGACAGGGGGCCCGGGGCCAACGTCCTGACTTTC.

The chain is built from TRBV4-1 and TRBJ2-3, with 10 bases lining up with TRBD2. V was pared by 3 bases and J by 3 bases, with 15 bases of the junction left unmatched. Per the germline V gene, CDR1 is MGHRA and CDR2 is YSYEKL. This CDR3 is 19 amino acids long. The CDR3 spells CASSQPPLGSGRRTDTQYF. CDR3 coding DNA: TGCGCCAGCAGCCAGCCGCCCTTGGGTAGCGGGAGGAGGACAGATACGCAGTATTTT.

At least ten counts were recorded for this clonotype. J is TRBJ2-5 and V is TRBV24-1; 8 bases line up with TRBD2. CDR3 length: 14 amino acids. Germline V lookup: CDR1 KGHDR, CDR2 SFDVKD. The V gene end was trimmed by 4 bases and the J gene end by 5 bases; junction bases not matched to a gene: 5. The CDR3: CATSEAGEVETQYF. CDR3 DNA sequence: TGTGCCACCAGTGAAGCGGGAGAGGTGGAGACCCAGTACTTC.

About this clonotype itself: A read error may account for a junction end that differs from germline. This chain joins TRBV20-1 and TRBJ2-7; TRBD1 might be the D (6 bases). The CDR3 is 11 amino acids. Germline V gives CDR1 DFQATT, CDR2 SNEGSKA (reference sequence). The CDR3 coding sequence is TGCATTGCGAGGGACACCTACGAGCGGTACTTC. The encoded protein is CIARDTYERYF.

This clonotype was counted many times. J is TRBJ2-5 and V is TRBV28; no clear D. This CDR3 region has 15 residues. The germline CDR1 and CDR2 sequences are MDHEN and SYDVKM. Trimming left V 2 bases short and J 0 bases short, with 10 bases between. CDR3 sequence reads: CASSLGRAYQETQYF. The CDR3 nucleotides read TGTGCCAGCAGTTTAGGTCGCGCATACCAAGAGACCCAGTACTTC.

This clonotype was detected a few times. The chain combines TRBV2 with TRBJ2-5; D unresolved. Germline V gene lookup returns CDR1 SNHLY and CDR2 FYNNEI. The CDR3 is made up of 14 amino acids. V was trimmed by 4 bases and J by 4 bases, leaving 13 bases between them. The CDR3 coding sequence is TGTGCCAGCAGTGCGCCGGTAGGGCGAGAGACCCAGTACTTC. Residues: CASSAPVGRETQYF.

The chain is built from TRBV12-5 and TRBJ2-3; 9 bases are a match to TRBD2. CDR1 is LGHNT and CDR2 is FRNRAP in the germline V gene. The CDR3 has 14 amino acids. The J segment lost 2 bases and the V segment lost 6 bases, leaving 3 bases of the junction unmatched. CDR3 in amino acids: CASGTSGPTDTQYF. CDR3 nucleotide sequence: TGTGCTAGTGGAACTAGCGGGCCCACAGATACGCAGTATTTT.

This clonotype showed up just a few times. Since the CDR3 does not end with the conserved phenylalanine or tryptophan, this likely comes from a read error. The chain has TRBV12-3 or TRBV12-4 and TRBJ2-1; D perhaps matches TRBD1 (5 bases). This CDR3 has 13 amino acids. V lost 8 bases to trimming and J lost 9 bases, with 17 bases between them. The CDR3, as DNA: TGTGCCAGCGGCTCCCAGGGATCCGGTGAGCAGTTCCTC. Translation: CASGSQGSGEQFL.

The rearrangement links TRBV11-1 to TRBJ2-1; D remains ambiguous. This CDR3 contains 19 residues. Germline V gene sequence: CDR1 SGHAT, CDR2 FQDESV (reference sequence). V was shortened by 4 bases and J by 1 base, with 23 bases between the two germline ends. The CDR3 sequence: CASSSPGQVPKSSYNEQFF. The CDR3 DNA reads TGTGCCAGCAGCTCCCCCGGGCAGGTGCCTAAGTCGTCCTACAATGAGCAGTTCTTC.

Notes on this clonotype: Without the conserved terminal phenylalanine or tryptophan, this CDR3 likely stems from a read error. V gene TRBV20-1 combines with J gene TRBJ2-1; 10 bases align to TRBD2. There are 15 residues in the CDR3. Germline loops: CDR1 DFQATT, CDR2 SNEGSKA (reference sequence). CDR3 protein: CSARVAGGSYNEQFS. The CDR3 coding sequence is TGCAGTGCTAGAGTAGCGGGGGGCTCCTACAATGAACAGTTCTCC.

As concerns this clonotype: Because the CDR3 is missing its conserved closing phenylalanine or tryptophan, this is likely a read error. The DNA is left out, because the CDR3 cannot be placed on it with certainty; the CDR3 is given as TCRdb lists it. V usage is TRBV5-4 and J usage is TRBJ2-7. The CDR3 is 13 amino acids long, termini counted. Germline CDR1 reads SGHNT; CDR2 reads YYREEE (reference sequence). The chain's CDR3 is CASSAGRAYEQYY.

The V and J genes are TRBV20-1 and TRBJ2-1; 9 positions match TRBD2. Germline CDR1 reads DFQATT; CDR2 reads SNEGSKA (reference sequence). The CDR3 spans 16 residues. The DNA for the CDR3 is TGCAATGTTAGTCGACCGGGGCTAGCGGGAATGAATGAGCAGTTCTTC. It encodes CNVSRPGLAGMNEQFF.

This clonotype was recorded once. CDR3 nucleotide sequence: TGCGCCAGCAGCTTAAACCCCGGGACAACTAACTATGGCTACACCTTC. Amino acid sequence: CASSLNPGTTNYGYTF. The rearrangement links TRBV5-1 to TRBJ1-2; TRBD1 might be the D (6 bases). CDR1 is SGHRS, CDR2 YFSETQ, per germline. The CDR3 has 16 residues. Trimming left V 2 bases short and J 0 bases short, with 14 bases between.

This rearrangement joins TRBV12-3 or TRBV12-4 to TRBJ2-3; 8 bases are a match to TRBD2. This CDR3 has 15 residues. The junction had 8 bases not matched to a gene; V was cut back by 8 bases and J by 1 base. CDR3 residues: CASRKTSVGTDTQYF. DNA of the CDR3: TGTGCCAGCCGAAAGACTAGCGTCGGCACAGATACGCAGTATTTT.

The V call is TRBV20-1, the J call TRBJ2-3; D ambiguous. The CDR3 loop spans 12 amino acids. Looked up from germline, CDR1 is DFQATT and CDR2 is SNEGSKA (reference sequence). Trimming took 7 bases from V and 4 from J, leaving 12 bases between them. CDR3 region: CSVKESADTQYF. DNA of the CDR3: TGCAGTGTCAAGGAGAGCGCAGATACGCAGTATTTT.

The chain links TRBV10-2 to TRBJ2-6; weak D call: TRBD2 (5 bases). CDR3 length: 16 residues. Germline assignment: CDR1 WSHSY and CDR2 SAAADI. Trimming took 3 bases from V and 0 from J, leaving 9 bases between them. The CDR3 DNA follows: TGCGCCAGCAGTGACGGAGGTGGCTCTGGGGCCAACGTCCTGACTTTC. It is translated as CASSDGGGSGANVLTF.

Remarks on this clonotype: The conserved closing phenylalanine or tryptophan is absent in this CDR3, likely reflecting a read error. The V and J genes are TRBV6-5 and TRBJ1-1; no reliable D call. Per the germline V gene, CDR1 is MNHEY and CDR2 is SVGAGI. Between the trimmed V and J ends, which lost 6 bases and 2 bases, there was a span of 13 bases. The CDR3 is 14 residues long. In DNA, the CDR3 is TGTGCCAGCAGAGACCTGGGCCGTAACACTGAAGCTTTCCTT. It codes for CASRDLGRNTEAFL.

This chain connects TRBV6-1 to TRBJ2-7; 7 bases map to TRBD1. Germline CDR1 MNHNS, CDR2 SASEGT. V lost 9 bases and J lost 9; bases outside the gene matches: 14. The CDR3 covers 13 residues. CDR3 sequence: CASYDRASSVQYF. CDR3 coding DNA: TGTGCCAGTTACGACAGGGCTTCCTCCGTGCAGTACTTC.

V and J are TRBV6-1 and TRBJ2-7, with 7 positions matching TRBD2. Per the germline V gene, CDR1 is MNHNS and CDR2 is SASEGT. J was trimmed by 2 bases and V by 1 base; bases with no gene match: 2. CDR3 length: 14 residues. CDR3 in amino acids: CASSEGEGPYEQYF. The CDR3 nucleotides read TGTGCCAGCAGTGAAGGGGAGGGACCCTACGAGCAGTACTTC.

The V call is TRBV5-4, the J call TRBJ2-4; TRBD1 matches at 8 bases. CDR1 and CDR2 (germline): SGHNT, YYREEE (reference sequence). Trimming removed 5 bases from V and 9 bases from J; junction bases left unmatched: 7. This CDR3 is built from 13 residues. The CDR3 loop reads CASRTGTGGIQYF. In DNA form, the CDR3 reads TGTGCCAGCAGGACGGGGACAGGCGGCATTCAGTACTTC.

This clonotype was seen only once. At one end the junction does not follow the germline gene, possibly because of a read error. The chain combines TRBV6-6 with TRBJ2-3; a possible D gene is TRBD1 (6 bases). The germline V gene encodes CDR1 MNHNY and CDR2 SVGAGI (reference sequence). The CDR3 sequence is 15 residues long. CDR3 sequence (DNA): TGCGCCAGCAGTTATCGACAGGACCCATCGGATACGCAGTATTTT. Protein: CASSYRQDPSDTQYF.

CDR3 DNA: TGCGCCAGCAGTGACCTCCTCTCTAGCGGGAGCAATGGGCAATTCTTC. Amino acids: CASSDLLSSGSNGQFF. The gene calls are TRBV10-2 and TRBJ2-1; 10 nucleotides agree with TRBD2. With 3 bases clipped from V and 16 bases from J, the junction kept 18 bases outside the gene matches. Per the germline V gene, CDR1 is WSHSY and CDR2 is SAAADI. The CDR3 loop spans 16 amino acids.

This rearrangement joins TRBV20-1 to TRBJ2-1, with D hard to call. V lost 6 bases, J lost 9 bases, and 15 bases lay in between. The germline CDR1 and CDR2 sequences are DFQATT and SNEGSKA (reference sequence). This CDR3 is 12 amino acids long. The chain's CDR3 is CSAETDRSEQFF. CDR3 nucleotides: TGCAGTGCAGAAACTGATAGAAGTGAGCAGTTCTTC.

For this clonotype: The CDR3 ends on some other residue instead of the conserved phenylalanine or tryptophan, so this is likely a read error. The chain uses TRBV4-2 and TRBJ2-1, with 9 bases lining up with TRBD2. Germline-derived CDR1 and CDR2 are LGHNA and YNFKEQ. The CDR3 totals 18 residues. CDR3 nucleotides: TGTGCCAGCAGTCAAGCCCTTCGACTAGCGGTAAGGTACAATGAGCAGTTCTTA. Translated: CASSQALRLAVRYNEQFL.

The CDR3, as DNA: TGTGCCAGCAGCTTGGGGAACACCGGGGAGCTGTTTTTT. Its protein is CASSLGNTGELFF. The chain links TRBV5-6 to TRBJ2-2; D is unresolved. This CDR3 is 13 amino acids long. Germline V gene data show CDR1 as SGHDT and CDR2 as YYEEEE. The germline V and J ends were trimmed by 0 bases and 1 base, with 1 base remaining between them.